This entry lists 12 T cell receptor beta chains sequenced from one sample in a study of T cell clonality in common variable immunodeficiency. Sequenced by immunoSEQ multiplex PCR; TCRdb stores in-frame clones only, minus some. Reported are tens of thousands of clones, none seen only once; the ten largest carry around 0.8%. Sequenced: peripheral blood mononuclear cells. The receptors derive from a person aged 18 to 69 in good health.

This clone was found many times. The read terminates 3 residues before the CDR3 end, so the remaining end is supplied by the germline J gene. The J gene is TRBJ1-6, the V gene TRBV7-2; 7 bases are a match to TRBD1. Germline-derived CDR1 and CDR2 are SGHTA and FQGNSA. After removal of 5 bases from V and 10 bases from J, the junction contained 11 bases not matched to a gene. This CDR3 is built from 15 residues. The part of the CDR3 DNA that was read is TGTGCCAGCAGCAATCGACAGGGCGGAGGGTCACCC. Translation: CASSNRQGGGSP. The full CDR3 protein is CASSNRQGGGSPLHF.

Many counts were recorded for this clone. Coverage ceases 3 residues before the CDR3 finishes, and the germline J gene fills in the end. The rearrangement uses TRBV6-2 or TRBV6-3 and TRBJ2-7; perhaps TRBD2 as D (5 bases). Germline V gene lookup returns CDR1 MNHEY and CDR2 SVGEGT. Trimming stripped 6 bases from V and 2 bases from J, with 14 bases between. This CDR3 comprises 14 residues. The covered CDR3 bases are TGTGCCAGCAGAAATCCAGCGGAAACCTACGAG. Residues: CASRNPAETYE. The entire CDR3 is CASRNPAETYEQYF.

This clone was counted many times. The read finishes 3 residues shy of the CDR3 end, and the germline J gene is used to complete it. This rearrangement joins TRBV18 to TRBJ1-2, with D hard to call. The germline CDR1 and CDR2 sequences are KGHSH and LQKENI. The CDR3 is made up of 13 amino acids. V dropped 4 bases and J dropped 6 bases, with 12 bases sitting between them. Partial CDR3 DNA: TGTGCCAGCTCACTTCGAGAGCTTCATGGC. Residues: CASSLRELHG. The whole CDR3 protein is CASSLRELHGYTF.

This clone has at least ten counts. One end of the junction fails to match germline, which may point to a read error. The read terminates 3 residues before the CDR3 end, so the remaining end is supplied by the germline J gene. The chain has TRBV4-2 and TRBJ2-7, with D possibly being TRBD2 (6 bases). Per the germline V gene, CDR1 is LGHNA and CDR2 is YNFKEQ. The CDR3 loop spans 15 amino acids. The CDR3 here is CASSLALSGAYEQYF. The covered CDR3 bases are TGCGCCAGCAGCCTCGCCCTTAGCGGAGCCTACGAG.

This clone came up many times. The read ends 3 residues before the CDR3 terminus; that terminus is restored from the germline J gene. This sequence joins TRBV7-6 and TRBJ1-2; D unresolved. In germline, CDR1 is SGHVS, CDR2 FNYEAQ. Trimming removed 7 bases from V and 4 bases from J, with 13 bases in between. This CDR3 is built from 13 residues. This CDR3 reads CASTAGTPYGYTF. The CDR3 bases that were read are TGTGCCAGCACCGCGGGCACCCCCTATGGC.

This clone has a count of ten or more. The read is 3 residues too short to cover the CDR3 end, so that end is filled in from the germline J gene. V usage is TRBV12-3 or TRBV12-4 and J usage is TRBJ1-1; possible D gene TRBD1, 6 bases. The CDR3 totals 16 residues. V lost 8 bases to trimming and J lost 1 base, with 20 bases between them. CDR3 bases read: TGTGCCAGCCGAGTGGGCGGGGGCGGGAGGAACACTGAA. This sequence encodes CASRVGGGGRNTE. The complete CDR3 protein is CASRVGGGGRNTEAFF.

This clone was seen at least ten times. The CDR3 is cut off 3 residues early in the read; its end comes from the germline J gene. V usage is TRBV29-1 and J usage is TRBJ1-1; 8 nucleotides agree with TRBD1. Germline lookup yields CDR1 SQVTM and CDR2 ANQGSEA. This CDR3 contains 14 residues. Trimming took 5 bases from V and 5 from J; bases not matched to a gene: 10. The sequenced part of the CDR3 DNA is TGCAGCGTTACAGCCCAGGGGGCCGGTACTGAA. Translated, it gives CSVTAQGAGTE. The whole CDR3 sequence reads CSVTAQGAGTEAFF.

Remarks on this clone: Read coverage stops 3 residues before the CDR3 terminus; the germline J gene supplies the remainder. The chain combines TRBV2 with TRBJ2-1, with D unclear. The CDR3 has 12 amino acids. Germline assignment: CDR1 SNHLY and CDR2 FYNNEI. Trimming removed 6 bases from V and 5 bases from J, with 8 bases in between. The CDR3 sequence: CASRHPDNEQFF. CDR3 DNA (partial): TGTGCCAGCAGGCACCCGGACAATGAG.

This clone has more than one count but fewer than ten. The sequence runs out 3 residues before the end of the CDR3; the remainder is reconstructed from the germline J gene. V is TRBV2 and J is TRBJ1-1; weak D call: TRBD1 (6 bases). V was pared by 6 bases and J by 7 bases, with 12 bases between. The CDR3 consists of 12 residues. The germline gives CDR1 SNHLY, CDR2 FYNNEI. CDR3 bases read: TGTGCCAGCAGGACCGACAGGCTTGAA. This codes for CASRTDRLE. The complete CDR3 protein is CASRTDRLEAFF.

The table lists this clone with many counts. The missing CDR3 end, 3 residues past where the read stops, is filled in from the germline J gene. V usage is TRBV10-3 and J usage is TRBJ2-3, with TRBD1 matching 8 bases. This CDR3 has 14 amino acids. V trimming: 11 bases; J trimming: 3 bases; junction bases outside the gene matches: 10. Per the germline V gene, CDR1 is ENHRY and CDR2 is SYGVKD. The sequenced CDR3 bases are TGTGCCGTCAAGGGACAGGACCTTACAGATACG. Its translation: CAVKGQDLTDT. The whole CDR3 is CAVKGQDLTDTQYF.

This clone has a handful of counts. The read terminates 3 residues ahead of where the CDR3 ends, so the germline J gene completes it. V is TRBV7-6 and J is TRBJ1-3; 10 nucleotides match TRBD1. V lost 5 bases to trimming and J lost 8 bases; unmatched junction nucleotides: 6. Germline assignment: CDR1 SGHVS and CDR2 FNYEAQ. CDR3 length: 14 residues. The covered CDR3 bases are TGTGCCAGCAGCCTGGACAGGGGGTCGGACACC. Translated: CASSLDRGSDT. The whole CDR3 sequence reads CASSLDRGSDTIYF.

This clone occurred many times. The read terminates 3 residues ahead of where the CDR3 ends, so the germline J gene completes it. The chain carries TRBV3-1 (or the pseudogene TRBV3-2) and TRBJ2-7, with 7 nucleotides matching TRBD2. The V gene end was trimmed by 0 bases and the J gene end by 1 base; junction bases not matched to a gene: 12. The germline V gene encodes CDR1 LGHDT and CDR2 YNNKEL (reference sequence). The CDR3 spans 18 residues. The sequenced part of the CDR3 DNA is TGTGCCAGCAGCCAAGAAGGAGCGGGAAAACGTGGATCCTACGAG. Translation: CASSQEGAGKRGSYE. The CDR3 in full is CASSQEGAGKRGSYEQYF.